Each of the 26 T cell receptor beta chains below was sequenced from the same sample in a study of patients and donors after allogeneic stem cell transplantation. TCRdb called the RT-PCR reads again in MiXCR, with one record for every CDR3 protein. This sample has roughly 960,000 distinct CDR3 sequences, with roughly 17% found just once. Specimen: blood, either unsorted or a sorted T cell fraction (not recorded which). The source is a human donor who was either an allogeneic HSCT recipient or a stem cell or donor lymphocyte infusion donor (not recorded which). It is not recorded whose cells these are; they may come from a transplant donor.

CDR3 bases: TGCGCCAGCAGGACCGGGACTAGCGGATTCAATGAGCAGTTCTTC. Translation: CASRTGTSGFNEQFF. The chain links TRBV5-1 to TRBJ2-1; 11 nucleotides agree with TRBD2. The ends lost 5 bases at V and 6 bases at J; junction bases unmatched: 7. Germline assignment: CDR1 SGHRS and CDR2 YFSETQ. The CDR3 length is 15 residues.

The table lists this clonotype with a few counts. The chain couples TRBV12-3 or TRBV12-4 to TRBJ2-3; 9 positions agree with TRBD2. The CDR3 is 15 amino acids. V was pared by 4 bases and J by 4 bases, with 6 bases of the junction left unmatched. CDR3 coding DNA: TGTGCCAGCAGTTCGGGACTAGCCCCCCCAGATACGCAGTATTTT. Its protein is CASSSGLAPPDTQYF.

This clonotype was seen only a few times. The chain combines TRBV13 with TRBJ2-5; D may be TRBD2 (6 bases). V dropped 5 bases and J dropped 4 bases, with 14 bases sitting between them. CDR1 is PRHDT and CDR2 is FYEKMQ in the germline V gene (reference sequence). The CDR3 runs to 14 residues. The CDR3 DNA sequence: TGTGCCAGCAGCCCGGGAGCCACGCGAGAGACCCAGTACTTC. It specifies CASSPGATRETQYF.

V is TRBV3-1 and J is TRBJ2-7; 8 nucleotides align to TRBD2. Germline-derived CDR1 and CDR2 are LGHDT and YNNKEL (reference sequence). The CDR3 extends over 15 amino acids. V lost 2 bases to trimming and J lost 2 bases; unmatched junction nucleotides: 5. In DNA form, the CDR3 reads TGTGCCAGCAGCCAATTCACTAGCGGTCCCTACGAGCAGTACTTC. Its translation is CASSQFTSGPYEQYF.

In its sample, this clonotype was seen a few times. The chain joins TRBV20-1 to TRBJ1-2; 7 bases line up with TRBD1. The germline CDR1 and CDR2 sequences are DFQATT and SNEGSKA (reference sequence). With V trimmed by 4 bases and J by 4 bases, 3 bases remained unmatched. CDR3 length: 12 amino acids. CDR3 DNA: TGCAGTGCTAAACAGGGGTCCTATGGCTACACCTTC. This sequence encodes CSAKQGSYGYTF.

This clonotype was counted a few times. The chain carries TRBV24-1 and TRBJ2-1; D not resolved. Germline V gene lookup returns CDR1 KGHDR and CDR2 SFDVKD. The CDR3 has 12 amino acids. Trimming took 5 bases from V and 4 from J, leaving 5 bases between them. This CDR3 is CATSGTYNEQFF. In DNA, the CDR3 is TGTGCCACCAGTGGTACTTACAATGAGCAGTTCTTC.

J is TRBJ2-7 and V is TRBV7-6, with 8 bases matching TRBD1. Germline CDR1 is SGHVS and CDR2 is FNYEAQ. The V segment lost 0 bases and the J segment 4 bases; nucleotides outside the gene matches: 14. The CDR3 length is 18 residues. The CDR3 loop reads CASSLAPSTGVDWYEQYF. DNA for the CDR3: TGTGCCAGCAGCTTAGCCCCCTCGACAGGGGTAGATTGGTACGAGCAGTACTTC.

The chain combines TRBV12-3 or TRBV12-4 with TRBJ1-1, with D perhaps TRBD1 (5 bases). The CDR3 extends over 14 amino acids. The V gene lost 1 base and the J gene lost 7 bases, with 13 bases spanning the gap. The CDR3 region has the DNA TGTGCCAGCAGTTTAGTTACGGGGGAAGGTGAAGCTTTCTTT. It translates to CASSLVTGEGEAFF.

The chain couples TRBV20-1 to TRBJ2-7, with 9 nucleotides matching TRBD1. V was pared by 5 bases and J by 3 bases, with 8 bases of the junction left unmatched. Germline CDR1 DFQATT, CDR2 SNEGSKA (reference sequence). This CDR3 is 14 amino acids long. The CDR3 loop is CSACSPGQGYEQYF. In DNA, the CDR3 is TGCAGTGCTTGTAGCCCGGGACAGGGCTACGAGCAGTACTTC.

This clonotype was observed a handful of times. The V and J genes are TRBV28 and TRBJ2-3; 9 bases are shared with TRBD2. This CDR3 comprises 15 residues. Germline lookup yields CDR1 MDHEN and CDR2 SYDVKM. With 8 bases clipped from V and 2 bases from J, the junction kept 8 bases outside the gene matches. CDR3 nucleotide sequence: TGTGCCAGCGGTCACGGGACTAGCATCACAGATACGCAGTATTTT. Translation: CASGHGTSITDTQYF. Drawing the rest from reference TRBV28 and TRBJ2-3, the complete variable domain is DVKVTQSSRYLVKRTGEKVFLECVQDMDHENMFWYRQDPGLGLRLIYFSYDVKMKEKGDIPEGYSVSREKKERFSLILESASTNQTSMYLCASGHGTSITDTQYFGPGTRLTVL.

For this clonotype: Relative to the germline gene, one junction end is altered; a read error may explain this. The gene calls are TRBV5-5 and TRBJ2-4; 8 nucleotides align to TRBD2. Per the germline V gene, CDR1 is SGHKS and CDR2 is YYEKEE (reference sequence). This CDR3 has 11 amino acids. The CDR3 sequence is CASSFPGLEAF. The CDR3 DNA sequence: TGTGCCAGCAGCTTTCCGGGACTAGAGGCCTTC.

The V call is TRBV30, the J call TRBJ1-2; TRBD1 matches at 10 bases. Trimming took 1 base from V and 12 from J; bases not matched to a gene: 5. Germline V gene lookup returns CDR1 GTSNPN and CDR2 SVGIG (reference sequence). The CDR3 length is 12 residues. The CDR3 DNA reads as TGTGCCTGGAGTGCCGGACAGGGGGAACACACCTTC. Translating it yields CAWSAGQGEHTF.

This sequence joins TRBV20-1 and TRBJ2-2; D not resolved. CDR1 DFQATT and CDR2 SNEGSKA come from the germline V gene (reference sequence). The CDR3 spans 14 residues. V lost 2 bases and J lost 0, with 7 bases in between. The CDR3 here is CSARRATNTGELFF. The CDR3 DNA follows: TGCAGTGCTAGAAGGGCAACGAACACCGGGGAGCTGTTTTTT.

The gene calls are TRBV18 and TRBJ2-3; D possibly matches TRBD1 or TRBD2 (5 bases each). The germline V gene encodes CDR1 KGHSH and CDR2 LQKENI. CDR3 length: 13 residues. Trimming left V 3 bases short and J 7 bases short, with 11 bases between. CDR3 sequence: CASSPQGANTQYF. DNA for the CDR3: TGTGCCAGCTCACCCCAGGGAGCGAATACGCAGTATTTT.

J is TRBJ1-5 and V is TRBV9; the match to TRBD1 covers 7 bases. The V gene's germline CDR1 is SGDLS and CDR2 YYNGEE. The CDR3 has 15 amino acids. V trimming: 0 bases; J trimming: 6 bases; junction bases outside the gene matches: 6. The CDR3 loop is CASSVGDSWGQPQHF. CDR3 in DNA: TGTGCCAGCAGCGTAGGGGACAGCTGGGGTCAGCCCCAGCATTTT.

The V call is TRBV7-2, the J call TRBJ1-5; possibly TRBD1 for D (5 bases). This CDR3 is built from 14 residues. Germline values: CDR1 SGHTA, CDR2 FQGNSA. Trimming left V 4 bases short and J 4 bases short, with 11 bases between. The CDR3 region is CASSWGGKNQPQHF. The CDR3 DNA is TGTGCCAGCAGCTGGGGGGGAAAAAATCAGCCCCAGCATTTT.

This clonotype has only a few counts. The V gene is TRBV9, the J gene TRBJ2-3; the D gene is possibly TRBD1 (6 bases). This CDR3 contains 16 residues. The germline gives CDR1 SGDLS, CDR2 YYNGEE. Trimming stripped 4 bases from V and 6 bases from J, with 21 bases between. In DNA, the CDR3 is TGTGCCAGCAGCTCTCAGCGGCCGTGGGGGCTCGATACGCAGTATTTT. Encoded protein: CASSSQRPWGLDTQYF.

The CDR3 DNA follows: TGCAGTGCTAGTAGACACCTCAGCTCCTACGAGCAGTACTTC. It yields the protein CSASRHLSSYEQYF. V is TRBV20-1 and J is TRBJ2-7; no clear D. Trimming left V 3 bases short and J 0 bases short, with 12 bases between. The CDR3 length is 14 residues. Germline loops: CDR1 DFQATT, CDR2 SNEGSKA (reference sequence).

This clonotype has only a few counts. J is TRBJ2-7 and V is TRBV29-1; D is tentatively TRBD1 or TRBD2 (5 bases each). The ends were cut back, 4 bases at V and 9 bases at J, with 10 bases in the middle. The CDR3 is made up of 10 amino acids. Germline V gene lookup returns CDR1 SQVTM and CDR2 ANQGSEA. CDR3 loop: CSVGGIVQYF. Written as DNA, the CDR3 is TGCAGCGTTGGGGGGATTGTGCAGTACTTC.

At least ten counts were recorded for this clonotype. Written as DNA, the CDR3 is TGCGCCAGCAGCCAAGGCGACAGGGACAACACTGAAGCTTTCTTT. Amino acids: CASSQGDRDNTEAFF. The chain joins TRBV4-1 to TRBJ1-1, with 7 bases aligning to TRBD1. The CDR3 length is 15 residues. V dropped 1 base and J dropped 2; count of bases not matched to a gene: 4. Looked up from germline, CDR1 is MGHRA and CDR2 is YSYEKL.

The V gene is TRBV5-1, the J gene TRBJ2-6, with D uncertain. The CDR3 is 19 residues long. The ends were cut back, 1 base at V and 1 base at J, with 18 bases in the middle. CDR1 is SGHRS and CDR2 is YFSETQ in the germline V gene. The CDR3 region has the DNA TGCGCCAGCAGCTTGTTCCCCCAGAGCTCACTATCTGGGGCCAACGTCCTGACTTTC. Translated: CASSLFPQSSLSGANVLTF. Full variable domain (rest looked up from reference TRBV5-1 and TRBJ2-6): KAGVTQTPRYLIKTRGQQVTLSCSPISGHRSVSWYQQTPGQGLQFLFEYFSETQRNKGNFPGRFSGRQFSNSRSEMNVSTLELGDSALYLCASSLFPQSSLSGANVLTFGAGSRLTVL.

This clonotype was seen only a few times. The chain uses TRBV6-1 and TRBJ1-1, with D tentatively TRBD1 (6 bases). The ends were cut back, 5 bases at V and 1 base at J, with 11 bases in the middle. This CDR3 spans 14 amino acids. Germline V CDR1 and CDR2: MNHNS, SASEGT. The CDR3 here is CASSRDTQNTEAFF. In DNA, the CDR3 is TGTGCCAGCAGTCGGGACACCCAGAACACTGAAGCTTTCTTT.

This clonotype has ten or more counts. The rearrangement links TRBV5-1 to TRBJ1-1, with D possibly TRBD1 on 6 matching bases. V gave up 0 bases and J gave up 4 bases, with 7 bases separating them. From germline, CDR1 is SGHRS and CDR2 YFSETQ. The CDR3 runs 13 residues. The CDR3 sequence: CASSLVRGTEAFF. The DNA for the CDR3 is TGCGCCAGCAGCTTGGTCAGGGGCACTGAAGCTTTCTTT.

In its sample, this clonotype was seen a few times. This rearrangement joins TRBV6-1 to TRBJ2-7, with 8 bases that match TRBD1. The trim removed 4 bases at V and 4 bases at J, leaving 6 bases unmatched. The CDR3 contains 14 residues. Germline V gene sequence: CDR1 MNHNS, CDR2 SASEGT. The CDR3 DNA reads TGTGCCAGCAGTGGACCGGGACAGGAATACGAGCAGTACTTC. It is translated as CASSGPGQEYEQYF.

This clonotype was recorded at least ten times. This chain uses TRBV6-5 with TRBJ1-1; D remains unclear. Germline V gene lookup returns CDR1 MNHEY and CDR2 SVGAGI. The V gene lost 2 bases and the J gene lost 0 bases, with 10 bases spanning the gap. This CDR3 has 15 amino acids. In DNA, the CDR3 is TGTGCCAGCAGTTACCCGGGCAGCATGAACACTGAAGCTTTCTTT. Amino acid sequence: CASSYPGSMNTEAFF.

The table lists this clonotype with a few counts. The chain employs TRBV6-5 and TRBJ1-4; D is possibly TRBD1 (5 bases). V gave up 0 bases and J gave up 7 bases, with 12 bases separating them. Germline-derived CDR1 and CDR2 are MNHEY and SVGAGI. The CDR3 is 15 amino acids. The CDR3 nucleotides are TGTGCCAGCAGTTACTCCTCGGACACGGGTGAAAAACTGTTTTTT. Protein: CASSYSSDTGEKLFF.